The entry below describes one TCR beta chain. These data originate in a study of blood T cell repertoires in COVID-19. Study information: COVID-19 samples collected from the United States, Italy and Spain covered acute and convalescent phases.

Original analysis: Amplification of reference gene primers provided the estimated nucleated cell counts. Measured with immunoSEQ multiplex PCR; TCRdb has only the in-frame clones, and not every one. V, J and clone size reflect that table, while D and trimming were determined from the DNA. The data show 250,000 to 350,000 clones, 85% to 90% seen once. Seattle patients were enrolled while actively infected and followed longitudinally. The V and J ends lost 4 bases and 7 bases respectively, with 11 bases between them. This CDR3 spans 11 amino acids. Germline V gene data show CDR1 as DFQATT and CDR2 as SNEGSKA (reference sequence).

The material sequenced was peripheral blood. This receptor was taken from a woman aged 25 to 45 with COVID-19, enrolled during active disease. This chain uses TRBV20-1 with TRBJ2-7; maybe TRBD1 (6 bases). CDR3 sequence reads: CSATSGEEQYF. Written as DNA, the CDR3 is TGCAGTGCTACCTCAGGGGAAGAGCAGTACTTC.